These T cell receptor beta chains were read from a single sample in a study of T cells in Graves' hyperthyroidism and ophthalmopathy. TCRdb ran MiXCR on the multiplex PCR reads and lists one entry per CDR3 protein. The table shows 480,000 or so distinct CDR3 sequences, with 46% occurring only once. Sequenced input: peripheral blood or thyroid tissue (not recorded which). All receptors come from an adult woman with Graves' disease, either hyperthyroidism or ophthalmopathy (not recorded which). Both conserved end residues are part of each CDR3. D genes are given only for firm matches. The listing skips clone size in some rows; elsewhere it reads once, few, many or a size class.

cdr3_aa cdr3_nt clone_size j_call d_call v_call
CASSLLSQDTQYF TGTGCCAGCAGCTTATTAAGTCAAGATACGCAGTATTTT NA TRBJ2-3 NA TRBV7-3
CASSRTSRYEQYF TGTGCCAGCAGTAGGACTAGTCGGTACGAGCAGTACTTC NA TRBJ2-7 TRBD2 TRBV2
CASRLGAEETQYF TGTGCCAGCAGACTAGGGGCCGAAGAGACCCAGTACTTC NA TRBJ2-5 NA TRBV12-3/TRBV12-4
CASSFERSVEKLFF TGTGCCAGCAGCTTCGAGAGGTCGGTCGAAAAACTGTTTTTT NA TRBJ1-4 NA TRBV7-2
CATRLGRNTEAFF TGTGCCACCAGACTTGGGCGGAACACTGAAGCTTTCTTT few TRBJ1-1 NA TRBV28
CASSPSGRPHEQYF TGTGCCAGCAGCCCTAGCGGGAGGCCCCACGAGCAGTACTTC many TRBJ2-7 TRBD2 TRBV7-9
CASSLVAGGSPLHF TGTGCCAGCAGCCTAGTGGCGGGAGGCTCACCCCTCCACTTT once TRBJ1-6 NA TRBV11-2
CSVVRLPGAYEQYF TGCAGCGTTGTTCGTCTCCCAGGGGCCTACGAGCAGTACTTC few TRBJ2-7 NA TRBV29-1
CASSARAGANVLTF TGTGCCAGCAGTGCCAGGGCTGGGGCCAACGTCCTGACTTTC NA TRBJ2-6 NA TRBV7-2
CASSNNVAGAYTGELFF TGTGCCAGCAGCAATAATGTGGCGGGAGCTTATACCGGGGAGCTGTTTTTT NA TRBJ2-2 TRBD2 TRBV7-3
CASSVETGINEKLFF TGTGCCAGCAGCGTAGAGACCGGTATCAATGAAAAACTGTTTTTT NA TRBJ1-4 NA TRBV9
CASSRRQGNQPQHF TGTGCCAGCAGTCGGCGCCAGGGGAATCAGCCCCAGCATTTT many TRBJ1-5 NA TRBV12-3/TRBV12-4